The present TCR beta chain was sequenced within a study of T cells in Graves' hyperthyroidism and ophthalmopathy. Amplification of TCR beta CDR3 regions was performed using RNA transcripts as template. RT-PCR in the first round (using the HTBI primer set) targeted the TCR CDR3. MiXCR, applied by TCRdb to the multiplex PCR reads, yields one record per CDR3 protein. The sample includes more than 350,000 distinct CDR3 sequences, about 17% of them seen just once. Germline values: CDR1 MGHRA, CDR2 YSYEKL. There are 13 residues in the CDR3. With 8 bases removed from V and 2 bases from J, the gap between germline ends came to 11 bases. This clonotype has ten or more counts.

Sequencing input: blood. The clonotype was recovered from a woman aged 25 to 39 with Graves' hyperthyroidism that later progressed to Graves' ophthalmopathy. The chain employs TRBV4-1 and TRBJ2-3; a weak D match, TRBD2 (6 bases). This chain's CDR3 is CASREWTTDTQYF. DNA of the CDR3: TGCGCCAGCCGGGAGTGGACCACAGATACGCAGTATTTT.